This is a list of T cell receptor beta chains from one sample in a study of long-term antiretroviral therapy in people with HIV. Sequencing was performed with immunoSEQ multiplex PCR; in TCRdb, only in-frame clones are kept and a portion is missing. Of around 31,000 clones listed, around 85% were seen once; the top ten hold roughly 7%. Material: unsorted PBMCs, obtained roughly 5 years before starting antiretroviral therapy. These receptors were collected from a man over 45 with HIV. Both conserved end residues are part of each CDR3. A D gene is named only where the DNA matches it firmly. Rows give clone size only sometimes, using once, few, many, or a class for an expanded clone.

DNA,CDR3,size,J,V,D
TGTGCCAGCAGTTATACGCCCACGGGGGAGCAGTACTTC,CASSYTPTGEQYF,-,TRBJ2-7,TRBV2,-
TGTGCCTGGAGCCCCTTCTCTGGGGCCAACGTCCTGACTTTC,CAWSPFSGANVLTF,-,TRBJ2-6,TRBV30,-
TGTGCCAGCAGCTCACAGGAGAACACTGAAGCTTTCTTT,CASSSQENTEAFF,-,TRBJ1-1,TRBV7-9,-
TGTGCCTGGAGTGAGGCCTACGGAAACACCATATATTTT,CAWSEAYGNTIYF,-,TRBJ1-3,TRBV30,-
TGTGCCAGCAGCCAAGCAGGGGACGCTGCCTACGAGCAGTACTTC,CASSQAGDAAYEQYF,-,TRBJ2-7,TRBV4-2,-
TGTGCCAGCAGTCTACAGGGAATGGGGGCTGAAGCTTTCTTT,CASSLQGMGAEAFF,-,TRBJ1-1,TRBV6-1,-
TGCGCCAGCAGCTTGCCACCAGGTACGCAGTATTTT,CASSLPPGTQYF,-,TRBJ2-3,TRBV5-1,-
TGTGCCAGCAGGACGGGACTAGCGGGTTCAGAGACCCAGTACTTC,CASRTGLAGSETQYF,-,TRBJ2-5,TRBV6-5,TRBD2
TGTGCCAGCAGCTTTTATTCGAACAGTAAACTGTTTTTT,CASSFYSNSKLFF,once,TRBJ1-4,TRBV13,-
TGTGCCAGCAGCTCAGACGGGGGGACCTACGAGCAGTACTTC,CASSSDGGTYEQYF,-,TRBJ2-7,TRBV11-3,TRBD2
TGTGCCAGCTCACCCAATCCCGGGACAGGGGTCCCCGGGGAGCTGTTTTTT,CASSPNPGTGVPGELFF,-,TRBJ2-2,TRBV18,TRBD1
TGTGCCAGCAGCTCGTTGACAGGTAACATTCAGTACTTC,CASSSLTGNIQYF,-,TRBJ2-4,TRBV5-6,-
TGCAGCGTGAGACATTCCAGCACAGATACGCAGTATTTT,CSVRHSSTDTQYF,-,TRBJ2-3,TRBV29-1,-
TGTGCCAGCAGCTTGGCCCCCTACGAGCAGTACTTC,CASSLAPYEQYF,-,TRBJ2-7,TRBV5-8,-
TGTGCCAGCAGTTCTACGTGGACTAGCGGGAGAAACGAGCAGTACTTC,CASSSTWTSGRNEQYF,-,TRBJ2-7,TRBV6-5,TRBD2
TGTGCCAGCAGCCCATTAGGGGCTACGCAGTATTTT,CASSPLGATQYF,-,TRBJ2-3,TRBV7-2,-
TGTGCCTGGACCCGGGACCGAGAAGCTTTCTTT,CAWTRDREAFF,-,TRBJ1-1,TRBV30,-
TGTGCCAGCAGCTTAGGATGGGGACAGGGTCTGAATCAGCCCCAGCATTTT,CASSLGWGQGLNQPQHF,-,TRBJ1-5,TRBV7-8,TRBD1
TGTGCCAGCAGCGTAAGTAGGGACCCTTGGGGGGCCCTCCACTTT,CASSVSRDPWGALHF,-,TRBJ1-6,TRBV9,-
TGCAGCGGTAGGACAGGTTTACTAGCGGGAGTTTCCTACGAGCAGTACTTC,CSGRTGLLAGVSYEQYF,-,TRBJ2-7,TRBV29-1,TRBD2
TGTGCCTGCAACCGACAGGCCCAAGAGACCCAGTACTTC,CACNRQAQETQYF,-,TRBJ2-5,TRBV7-9,-
TGTGCCAGCAGCCCGCGTTCTTTGGGTAGCCCGACCTTATTCACAGATACGCAGTATTTT,CASSPRSLGSPTLFTDTQYF,-,TRBJ2-3,TRBV7-8,-
TGTGCCAGTAGTGTAACGGACGGCTATAGCAATCAGCCCCAGCATTTT,CASSVTDGYSNQPQHF,-,TRBJ1-5,TRBV19,-
TGTGCCAGCAGCCCCACGTTGGGGGGAGCGGGAAACGAGCAGTACTTC,CASSPTLGGAGNEQYF,-,TRBJ2-7,TRBV7-9,TRBD2
TGTGCCAGCAGCTACCTGGCGGGGGCACCAGGGGGAGATGAAGCTTTCTTT,CASSYLAGAPGGDEAFF,-,TRBJ1-1,TRBV11-2,TRBD1
TGTGCCAGCAGTGAAATCGGGGGCCTTGAAGCTTTCTTT,CASSEIGGLEAFF,-,TRBJ1-1,TRBV6-1,-
TGCGCCAGCTGCCGGGACAGCTACAATGAGCAGTTCTTC,CASCRDSYNEQFF,-,TRBJ2-1,TRBV10-1,TRBD1
TGTGCCAGCAATGAGAGGGAGGGACAGCCCCAGCATTTT,CASNEREGQPQHF,-,TRBJ1-5,TRBV2,-
TGTGCCAGCAGACTAGCGGGGGGGCCGGACATTCAGTACTTC,CASRLAGGPDIQYF,-,TRBJ2-4,TRBV6-5,TRBD2
TGTGCCAGCAGCTTGGGGACTAGCGGGGGGGCCTTGGAGACCCAGTACTTC,CASSLGTSGGALETQYF,-,TRBJ2-5,TRBV5-8,TRBD2
TGTGCCAGCACCCAGAGTTACTCCTACGAGCAGTACTTC,CASTQSYSYEQYF,once,TRBJ2-7,TRBV2,-
TGTGCCAGCAGCTTCCAGGAGTTTATTAGAGAGACCCAGTACTTC,CASSFQEFIRETQYF,-,TRBJ2-5,TRBV6-6,-
TGTGCCACCAGCAGAGGGCAGGTTGGCGGCTACACCTTC,CATSRGQVGGYTF,-,TRBJ1-2,TRBV15,-
TGTGCCACCAGCAGAGTCAAGTTAATGGGCAATCAGCCCCAGCATTTT,CATSRVKLMGNQPQHF,-,TRBJ1-5,TRBV15,-
TGTGCCAGCAGCTTAGGACAGGGAGGGACTGAAAAACTGTTTTTT,CASSLGQGGTEKLFF,-,TRBJ1-4,TRBV5-4,TRBD1
TGTGCCTGGAGTGTAGGCCAACAGGGAAGTCAGCCCCAGCATTTT,CAWSVGQQGSQPQHF,-,TRBJ1-5,TRBV30,-
TGCGCCAGCAGCCACCGGACAGGGACTGACTACGAGCAGTACTTC,CASSHRTGTDYEQYF,-,TRBJ2-7,TRBV4-1,TRBD1
TGTGCCAGCAGCTTAGCGGGTACACAAAGGCGCGAGCAGTACTTC,CASSLAGTQRREQYF,once,TRBJ2-7,TRBV7-9,-
TGTGCAAGTCGCTTTCGCCGGACTGAGGGGAGATCGAGAGGCCTAACTAGCACAGATACGCAGTATTTT,CASRFRRTEGRSRGLTSTDTQYF,-,TRBJ2-3,TRBV12-2,-
TGTGCCAGTAGTATAGGGGTAGCACCTACCCAAGAGACCCAGTACTTC,CASSIGVAPTQETQYF,-,TRBJ2-5,TRBV19,-
TGTGCCAGTAGGGGACAGCCAGGGGCCCAGCATTTT,CASRGQPGAQHF,-,TRBJ1-5,TRBV19,TRBD1
TGTGCCAGCAGCCGGGACAGGTACTACGAGCAGTACTTC,CASSRDRYYEQYF,-,TRBJ2-7,TRBV11-2,TRBD1
TGTGCCAGAAGCCAAATTAAACTACAAGAGACCCAGTACTTC,CARSQIKLQETQYF,-,TRBJ2-5,TRBV5-3,-
TGTGCCAGCAGCGGGGACAGGGGAGTTTCTTCACCCCTCCACTTT,CASSGDRGVSSPLHF,-,TRBJ1-6,TRBV5-4,TRBD1
TGTGCCAGCAGCGACAGGGAAAATCAGCCCCAGCATTTT,CASSDRENQPQHF,-,TRBJ1-5,TRBV2,TRBD1
TGTGCCAGCAGCCAAGTCGGGTCGGGGTGGGACACCGGGGAGCTGTTTTTT,CASSQVGSGWDTGELFF,-,TRBJ2-2,TRBV4-2,-
TGTGCCAGCGGCGCTTTTTGGGGGACATACAATGAGCAGTTCTTC,CASGAFWGTYNEQFF,-,TRBJ2-1,TRBV7-9,-
TGTGCCAGCAGCCGCCGCGGCCTCTCCTACGAGCAGTACTTC,CASSRRGLSYEQYF,-,TRBJ2-7,TRBV7-8,-
TGTGCCAGCAGTGACCTGGGGGGCCCTCCACTCAACACTGAAGCTTTCTTT,CASSDLGGPPLNTEAFF,-,TRBJ1-1,TRBV25-1,-
TGTGCCAGCAGCCCGTACACCTACAATGAGCAGTTCTTC,CASSPYTYNEQFF,-,TRBJ2-1,TRBV27,-
TGTGCTAGTGGTTTGACATGGAGTACTGAGCAGTTCTTC,CASGLTWSTEQFF,few,TRBJ2-1,TRBV12-5,-
TGTGCCAGCAGCTTAAGACAGGGGGCCGGGGAGCTGTTTTTT,CASSLRQGAGELFF,-,TRBJ2-2,TRBV7-3,TRBD1
TGTGCCAGCAGCTTAGGTGGACAGCTGAACACTGAAGCTTTCTTT,CASSLGGQLNTEAFF,-,TRBJ1-1,TRBV11-2,-
TGTGCCAGTAGTATCGCCTCACAGGGTGGCACTGAAGCTTTCTTT,CASSIASQGGTEAFF,-,TRBJ1-1,TRBV19,-
TGTGCCAGCAGCACCGAGACAGGGGAGGCTGAAGCTTTCTTT,CASSTETGEAEAFF,few,TRBJ1-1,TRBV9,TRBD1
TGCGCCAGCAGCCAAGATAACCGACAGCTGAACACTGAAGCTTTCTTT,CASSQDNRQLNTEAFF,-,TRBJ1-1,TRBV4-1,-
TGCAGCGTTGAAGGGGCAGATACGCAGTATTTT,CSVEGADTQYF,-,TRBJ2-3,TRBV29-1,-